The clone carrying this T cell receptor beta chain showed up many times. Antigen: not known. These data originate in a study of T cells in Graves' hyperthyroidism and ophthalmopathy. Regarding the study as a whole: Most clonotypes expanded in thyroid above 0.001 were likewise present in blood.

The germline CDR1 and CDR2 sequences are PRHDT and FYEKMQ (reference sequence). This CDR3 is 13 amino acids long. Trimming shortened V by 5 bases and J by 1 base, and 8 bases separated the two germline ends. Ophthalmopathy in the patients scored at least 3 on Clinical Activity Score and at least 4 on NOSPECS grade, lasting under 3 months. Uncontrolled infections, other autoimmune diseases, pregnancy or lactation led to exclusion of patients. What was amplified from RNA transcripts were TCR beta CDR3 regions. First-round RT-PCR with HTBI primers amplified the TCR CDR3 region. MiXCR was run by TCRdb on the multiplex PCR reads, yielding one entry per CDR3 protein. The sample records 620,000 or so distinct CDR3 sequences, roughly 15% being singletons.

This TCR was sampled from a woman aged 45-65 years with Graves' ophthalmopathy. Specimen: blood. V is TRBV13 and J is TRBJ2-5; D ambiguous. DNA for the CDR3: TGTGCCAGCAGCGAGACACGCCAAGAGACCCAGTACTTC. Its translation: CASSETRQETQYF.